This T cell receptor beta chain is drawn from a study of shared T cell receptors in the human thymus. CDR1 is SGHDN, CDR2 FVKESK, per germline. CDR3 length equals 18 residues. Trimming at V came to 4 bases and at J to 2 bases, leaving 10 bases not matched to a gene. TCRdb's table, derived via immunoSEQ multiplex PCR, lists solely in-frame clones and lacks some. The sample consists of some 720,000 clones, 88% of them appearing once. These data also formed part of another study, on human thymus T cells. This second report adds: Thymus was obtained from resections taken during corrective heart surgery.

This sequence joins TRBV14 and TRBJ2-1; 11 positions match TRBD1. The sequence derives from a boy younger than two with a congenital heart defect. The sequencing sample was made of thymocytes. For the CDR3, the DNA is TGTGCCAGCAGCCGAGAACCCCCGGGACAGGGGGCCTACAATGAGCAGTTCTTC. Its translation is CASSREPPGQGAYNEQFF.